This T cell receptor beta chain was documented in a study of OX40 agonist ivuxolimab in advanced cancers. Study conclusions and caveats: Expanded clones were, on average, more numerous in CD8+ T cells than in CD4+.

Generated by immunoSEQ multiplex PCR, the TCRdb table keeps only in-frame clones and is missing some. This sample has some 110,000 clones, with around 95% found just once. With respect to this clone: Its target is unknown.

The ends were cut back, 0 bases at V and 4 bases at J, with 11 bases in the middle. Looked up from germline, CDR1 is SGDLS and CDR2 is YYNGEE. The CDR3 sequence is 15 residues long. The sample in question was CD4+ or CD8+ T cells sorted from blood, obtained in a trial of the OX40 agonist ivuxolimab. This chain joins TRBV9 and TRBJ2-1; D call uncertain. The clonotype originates from an adult with an advanced solid tumor such as melanoma, head and neck, liver or kidney cancer. This CDR3 is CASSVETGEYNEQFF. The CDR3 DNA reads as TGTGCCAGCAGCGTAGAAACTGGCGAATACAATGAGCAGTTCTTC.